This TCR beta chain derives from a study of cytomegalovirus exposure and HLA in healthy donors. J was trimmed by 7 bases and V by 5 bases; bases with no gene match: 9. Germline CDR1 and CDR2: MRHNA and SNTAGT. The CDR3 totals 14 residues. The study ran its PCR with 60 Vbeta and 13 Jbeta primers. The data were produced by immunoSEQ multiplex PCR, yet TCRdb's version contains in-frame clones alone and is incomplete. Of approximately 200,000 clones listed, roughly 85% are singletons. The chain has TRBV6-4 and TRBJ1-1; 8 bases map to TRBD1. This TCR came from a woman in her 30s in good health and CMV-seropositive. Sequenced: PBMCs. CDR3 region: CASSSTPGQGEAFF. DNA for the CDR3: TGTGCCAGCAGTTCGACCCCCGGACAGGGTGAAGCTTTCTTT.